The subject of this entry is one T cell receptor beta chain. The assay was immunoSEQ multiplex PCR, and TCRdb's table has in-frame clones only and misses some. Of fewer than 400,000 clones listed, 89% are singletons. The V and J ends lost 5 bases and 0 bases respectively, with 10 bases between them. The CDR3 has 14 residues. Germline values: CDR1 MNHNY, CDR2 SVGAGI (reference sequence). These data come from a study of blood T cell repertoires in COVID-19. Everyone who took part was 18 to 89 years old, and they came from 24 US areas. The sample consisted of PBMCs or T cells enriched from blood (not recorded which). The source is a man aged 60 to 75 who had recovered from COVID-19. The V gene is TRBV6-6, the J gene TRBJ1-1; D is unresolved. The CDR3 is CASSTQVLNTEAFF. The CDR3 DNA follows: TGTGCCAGCAGTACGCAGGTATTGAACACTGAAGCTTTCTTT.